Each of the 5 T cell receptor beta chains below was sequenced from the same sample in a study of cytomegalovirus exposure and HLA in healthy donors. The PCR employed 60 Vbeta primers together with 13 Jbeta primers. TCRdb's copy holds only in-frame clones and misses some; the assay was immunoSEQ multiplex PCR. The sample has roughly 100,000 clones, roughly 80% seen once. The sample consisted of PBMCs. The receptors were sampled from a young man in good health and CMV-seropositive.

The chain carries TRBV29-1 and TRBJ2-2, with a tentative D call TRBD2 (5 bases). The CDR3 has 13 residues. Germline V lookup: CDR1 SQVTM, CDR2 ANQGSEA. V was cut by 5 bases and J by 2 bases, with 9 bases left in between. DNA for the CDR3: TGCAGCGTTCGGAGGTCAAACACCGGGGAGCTGTTTTTT. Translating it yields CSVRRSNTGELFF.

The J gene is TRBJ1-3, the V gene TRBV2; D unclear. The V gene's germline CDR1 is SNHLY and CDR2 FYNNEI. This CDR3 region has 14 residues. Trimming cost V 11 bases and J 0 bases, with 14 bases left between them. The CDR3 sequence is CAGLQLVSGNTIYF. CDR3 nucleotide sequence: TGTGCCGGCCTACAGTTGGTCTCTGGAAACACCATATATTTT.

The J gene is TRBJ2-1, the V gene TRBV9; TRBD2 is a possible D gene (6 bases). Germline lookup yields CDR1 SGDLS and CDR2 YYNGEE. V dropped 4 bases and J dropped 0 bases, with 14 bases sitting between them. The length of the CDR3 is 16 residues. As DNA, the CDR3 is TGTGCCAGCAGCCCGGGACTCCCGTTCTCCTACAATGAGCAGTTCTTC. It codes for CASSPGLPFSYNEQFF.

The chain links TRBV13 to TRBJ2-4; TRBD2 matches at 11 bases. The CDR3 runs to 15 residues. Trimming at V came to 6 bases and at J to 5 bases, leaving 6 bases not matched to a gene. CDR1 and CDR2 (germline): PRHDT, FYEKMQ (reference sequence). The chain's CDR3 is CASRPLAGGENIQYF. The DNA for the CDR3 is TGTGCCAGCAGGCCCCTAGCGGGAGGAGAAAACATTCAGTACTTC.

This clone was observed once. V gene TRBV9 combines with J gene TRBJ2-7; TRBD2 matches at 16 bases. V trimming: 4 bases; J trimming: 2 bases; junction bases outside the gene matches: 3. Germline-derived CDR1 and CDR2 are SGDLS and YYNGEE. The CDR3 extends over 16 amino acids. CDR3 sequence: CASSPGTSGRAYEQYF. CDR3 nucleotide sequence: TGTGCCAGCAGCCCCGGGACTAGCGGGAGGGCCTACGAGCAGTACTTC.